Each of the 9 T cell receptor beta chains below was sequenced from the same sample in a study of post-analysis software for immune sequencing data. Study results and caveats: With TRBV5-6, TRBV5-1 and TRBV20-1 included, about five TRBV segments were more frequent in patients than in controls.

These TCRs are of unknown antigen specificity. Researchers reported that TCR beta cDNA libraries carried unique molecular identifiers. TCRdb used MiXCR to reprocess the PCR reads, holding one entry per CDR3 protein. The data show roughly 730,000 distinct CDR3 sequences, with about 32% seen just once and 0.5% to 0.6% held by the top ten. The sequencing sample was made of blood. All receptors come from a girl aged 5-17 years with multiple sclerosis.

Only a few counts were recorded for this clonotype. The chain links TRBV12-3 or TRBV12-4 to TRBJ2-5, with 9 nucleotides matching TRBD2. CDR3 size: 19 residues. V lost 5 bases, J lost 4 bases, and 20 bases stayed unmatched. CDR3 in amino acids: CASSLGGRLAGFKSETQYF. The CDR3 bases are TGTGCCAGCAGTCTCGGGGGGCGGCTAGCGGGATTTAAATCAGAGACCCAGTACTTC.

This rearrangement joins TRBV6-6 to TRBJ2-1; TRBD2 matches at 7 bases. Germline V gene lookup returns CDR1 MNHNY and CDR2 SVGAGI (reference sequence). This CDR3 is 17 amino acids long. V was clipped by 6 bases and J by 0 bases; unmatched bases: 11. The CDR3 loop is CASRTLTGGLSYNEQFF. As DNA, the CDR3 is TGTGCCAGCAGAACTCTAACGGGAGGCCTCTCCTACAATGAGCAGTTCTTC.

This clonotype was observed a handful of times. The genes are TRBV20-1 and TRBJ2-5; 8 bases line up with TRBD1. The CDR3 has 16 residues. Trimming removed 4 bases from V and 1 base from J; junction bases left unmatched: 11. Germline V gives CDR1 DFQATT, CDR2 SNEGSKA (reference sequence). The CDR3 region is CSAIPIRTGFQETQYF. CDR3 coding DNA: TGCAGTGCTATTCCTATCCGGACAGGGTTCCAAGAGACCCAGTACTTC.

The chain is built from TRBV20-1 and TRBJ2-5; D is tentatively TRBD1 or TRBD2 (5 bases each). TRBJ2-7 explains the end of the DNA better; the J call may be wrong. The CDR3 sequence is 13 residues long. The germline V gene has CDR1 DFQATT and CDR2 SNEGSKA (reference sequence). The CDR3 DNA reads as TGCAGTGCTTCCCCCCTGGGGGACTACGAGCAGTACTTC. Amino acids: CSASPLGDYEQYF.

J is TRBJ1-1 and V is TRBV12-3 or TRBV12-4, with a possible D match to TRBD1 (5 bases). The CDR3 length is 13 residues. V lost 3 bases and J lost 11, with 16 bases in between. CDR3 DNA sequence: TGTGCCAGCAGTTTTGGCGGGGCCACTGGCGCTTTCTTT. This encodes CASSFGGATGAFF.

This clonotype came up a few times. The chain couples TRBV10-3 to TRBJ2-7, with 8 bases lining up with TRBD1. There are 13 residues in the CDR3. The germline V gene encodes CDR1 ENHRY and CDR2 SYGVKD. V was clipped by 6 bases and J by 6 bases; unmatched bases: 7. The CDR3 bases are TGTGCCATCAGCAGGACAGGGAGCGGCGAGCAGTACTTC. Translation gives CAISRTGSGEQYF.

This clonotype was counted between two and nine times. This chain links TRBV20-1 with TRBJ2-7; TRBD2 matches at 10 bases. V shed 6 bases and J 4 bases; nucleotides not matched to a gene: 9. This CDR3 contains 14 residues. Germline V gives CDR1 DFQATT, CDR2 SNEGSKA (reference sequence). The CDR3 sequence is CSASMGTSVYEQYF. CDR3 sequence (DNA): TGCAGTGCATCCATGGGGACTAGCGTTTACGAGCAGTACTTC.

This clonotype was seen ten or more times. The chain carries TRBV29-1 and TRBJ2-1, with D tentatively TRBD1 (5 bases). Germline V CDR1 and CDR2: SQVTM, ANQGSEA. The CDR3 sequence is 12 residues long. The CDR3 spells CSLVQGNNEQFF. The CDR3 DNA is TGCAGTCTGGTCCAGGGAAACAATGAGCAGTTCTTC.

CDR3: CASSVVEGAQYF. The CDR3 nucleotides are TGTGCCAGCAGCGTAGTAGAAGGGGCCCAGTACTTC. The rearrangement joins TRBV9 to TRBJ2-5; weak D call: TRBD1 (5 bases). The germline gives CDR1 SGDLS, CDR2 YYNGEE. V dropped 0 bases and J dropped 9 bases, with 9 bases sitting between them. The CDR3 spans 12 residues. The full variable domain, its missing parts supplied by reference TRBV9 and TRBJ2-5, is DSGVTQTPKHLITATGQRVTLRCSPRSGDLSVYWYQQSLDQGLQFLIQYYNGEERAKGNILERFSAQQFPDLHSELNLSSLELGDSALYFCASSVVEGAQYFGPGTRLLVL.